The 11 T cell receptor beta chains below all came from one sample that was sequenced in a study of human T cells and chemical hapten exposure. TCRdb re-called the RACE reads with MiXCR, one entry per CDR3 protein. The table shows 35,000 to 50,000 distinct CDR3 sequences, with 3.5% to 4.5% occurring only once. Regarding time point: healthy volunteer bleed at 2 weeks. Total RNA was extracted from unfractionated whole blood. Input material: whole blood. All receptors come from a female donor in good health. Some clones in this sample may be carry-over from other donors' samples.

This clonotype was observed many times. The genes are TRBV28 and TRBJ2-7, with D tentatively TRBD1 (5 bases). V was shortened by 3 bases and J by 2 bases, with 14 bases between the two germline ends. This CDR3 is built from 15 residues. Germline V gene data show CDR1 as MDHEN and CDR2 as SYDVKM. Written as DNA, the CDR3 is TGTGCCAGCAGTTTTAATTGGGGCGGAACCTACGAGCAGTACTTC. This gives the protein CASSFNWGGTYEQYF.

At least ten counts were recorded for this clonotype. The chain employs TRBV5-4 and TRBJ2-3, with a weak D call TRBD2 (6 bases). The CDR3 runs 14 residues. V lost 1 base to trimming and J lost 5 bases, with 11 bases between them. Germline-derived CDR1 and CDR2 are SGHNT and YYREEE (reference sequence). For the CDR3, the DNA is TGTGCCAGCAGCTTGCCTAGCGACGGAGATACGCAGTATTTT. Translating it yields CASSLPSDGDTQYF.

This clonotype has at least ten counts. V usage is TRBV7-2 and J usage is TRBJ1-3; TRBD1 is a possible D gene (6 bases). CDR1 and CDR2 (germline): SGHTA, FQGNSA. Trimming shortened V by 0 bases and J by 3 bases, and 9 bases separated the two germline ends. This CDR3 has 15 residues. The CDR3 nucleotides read TGTGCCAGCAGCTTAGCGACCAGGGGTGGAAACACCATATATTTT. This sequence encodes CASSLATRGGNTIYF.

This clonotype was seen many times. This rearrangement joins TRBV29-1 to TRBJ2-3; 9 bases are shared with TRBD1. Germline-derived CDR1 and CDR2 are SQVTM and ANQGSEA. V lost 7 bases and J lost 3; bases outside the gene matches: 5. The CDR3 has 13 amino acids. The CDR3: CSARDRATDTQYF. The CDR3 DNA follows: TGCAGCGCCAGGGACAGGGCAACAGATACGCAGTATTTT.

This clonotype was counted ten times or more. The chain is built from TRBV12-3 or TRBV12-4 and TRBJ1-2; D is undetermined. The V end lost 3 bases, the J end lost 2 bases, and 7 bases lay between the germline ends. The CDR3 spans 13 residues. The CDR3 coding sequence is TGTGCCAGCAGTTTCGGTCGAAACTATGGCTACACCTTC. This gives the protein CASSFGRNYGYTF.

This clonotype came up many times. The CDR3 loop is CASSPGPYEQYF. The CDR3 bases are TGTGCCAGCAGCCCGGGCCCCTACGAGCAGTACTTC. The gene calls are TRBV7-9 and TRBJ2-7; the D is unclear. Germline V gene sequence: CDR1 SEHNR, CDR2 FQNEAQ (reference sequence). Trimming took 5 bases from V and 2 from J, leaving 7 bases between them. The CDR3 spans 12 residues.

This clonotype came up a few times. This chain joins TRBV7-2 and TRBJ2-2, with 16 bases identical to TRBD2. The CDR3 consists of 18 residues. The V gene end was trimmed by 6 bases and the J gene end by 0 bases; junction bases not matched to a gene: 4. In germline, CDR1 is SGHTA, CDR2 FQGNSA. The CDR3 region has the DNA TGTGCCAGCAGTTCCGGGACTAGCGGGGGGGCGAACACCGGGGAGCTGTTTTTT. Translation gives CASSSGTSGGANTGELFF. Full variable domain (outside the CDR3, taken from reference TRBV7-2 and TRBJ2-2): GAGVSQSPSNKVTEKGKDVELRCDPISGHTALYWYRQSLGQGLEFLIYFQGNSAPDKSGLPSDRFSAERTGGSVSTLTIQRTQQEDSAVYLCASSSGTSGGANTGELFFGEGSRLTVL.

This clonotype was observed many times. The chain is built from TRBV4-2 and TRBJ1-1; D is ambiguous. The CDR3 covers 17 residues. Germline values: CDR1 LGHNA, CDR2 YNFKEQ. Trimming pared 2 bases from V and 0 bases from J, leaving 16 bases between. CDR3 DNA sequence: TGTGCCAGCAGCCAACCCCGTAGTACGGATTTGAACACTGAAGCTTTCTTT. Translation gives CASSQPRSTDLNTEAFF.

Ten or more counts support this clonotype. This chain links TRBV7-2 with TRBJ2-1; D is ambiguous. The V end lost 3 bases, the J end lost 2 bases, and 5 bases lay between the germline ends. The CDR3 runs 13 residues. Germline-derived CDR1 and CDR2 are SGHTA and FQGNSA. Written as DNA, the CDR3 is TGTGCCAGCAGCTTTGCAGCCTACAATGAGCAGTTCTTC. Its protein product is CASSFAAYNEQFF.

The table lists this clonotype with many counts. The CDR3 DNA reads as TGTGCCACCAGTGATTTTGGGGACAGCTACACCTTC. Translating it yields CATSDFGDSYTF. The V gene is TRBV24-1, the J gene TRBJ1-2; D is perhaps TRBD1 (6 bases). Germline V lookup: CDR1 KGHDR, CDR2 SFDVKD. The CDR3 sequence is 12 residues long. Trimming took 1 base from V and 9 from J, leaving 8 bases between them.

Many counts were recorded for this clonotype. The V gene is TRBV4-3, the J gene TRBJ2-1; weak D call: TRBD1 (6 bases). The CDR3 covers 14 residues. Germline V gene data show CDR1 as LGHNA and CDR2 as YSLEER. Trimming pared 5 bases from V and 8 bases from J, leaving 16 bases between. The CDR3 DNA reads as TGCGCCAGCAGCTCGCGAGGGGGTAGTTATGAGCAGTTCTTC. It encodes CASSSRGGSYEQFF.